A selection of T cell receptor beta chains follows, all from one sample in a study of blood T cell repertoires in COVID-19. Produced via immunoSEQ multiplex PCR; TCRdb's table is partial and in-frame only. The table has 250,000 to 300,000 clones, roughly 80% seen once. Material: peripheral blood. The receptors stem from a man aged 55 to 70 who had recovered from COVID-19. Each CDR3 is given with its conserved first and last residue. The order of the fields is clone size, J gene, D gene, V gene, CDR3 DNA, CDR3 protein. A D gene is named only where the DNA matches it firmly. Only part of the rows carry a size: once, few, many, or a class if the clone is expanded.

few,TRBJ2-3,-,TRBV15,TGTGCCACCAGCATCCAGGGAGGGGGAGATACGCAGTATTTT,CATSIQGGGDTQYF
-,TRBJ2-5,-,TRBV20-1,TGCAGTGCTAGTCGGGGAAAATTTTACCAAGAGACCCAGTACTTC,CSASRGKFYQETQYF
-,TRBJ2-2,TRBD2,TRBV5-1,TGCGCCAGCAGGCAACTAGCGGGTAATAAAAACACCGGGGAGCTGTTTTTT,CASRQLAGNKNTGELFF
-,TRBJ1-6,-,TRBV5-1,TGCGCCAGCAGCTCCTCGAAGCAGGGCCTCAATAATTCACCCCTCCACTTT,CASSSSKQGLNNSPLHF
once,TRBJ1-2,TRBD1,TRBV28,TGTGCCAGCAGTCTATACAGGGGGTCGGGCTACACCTTC,CASSLYRGSGYTF
-,TRBJ1-4,-,TRBV5-1,TGCGCCAGCAGCAAGACAGTTGCAACTAATGAAAAACTGTTTTTT,CASSKTVATNEKLFF
-,TRBJ1-5,-,TRBV4-1,TGCGCCAGCAGCCAATCCGCAGGAAATCAGCCCCAGCATTTT,CASSQSAGNQPQHF
-,TRBJ2-3,TRBD2,TRBV9,TGTGCCAGCAGCCGGAGCGGGGGGACAGATACGCAGTATTTT,CASSRSGGTDTQYF
-,TRBJ2-7,TRBD2,TRBV28,TGTGCCAGCAGTTTCGCTAGCGGGGGTGGTAAGCAGTACTTC,CASSFASGGGKQYF
-,TRBJ2-7,-,TRBV6-1,TGTGCCAGCAGTGAGGCGGGACCCTCCTACGAGCAGTACTTC,CASSEAGPSYEQYF
once,TRBJ2-2,-,TRBV5-6,TGTGCCAGCAGCACCGTCGGGATCCAGAGGAGCGGGGAGCTGTTTTTT,CASSTVGIQRSGELFF
-,TRBJ1-2,TRBD1,TRBV11-3,TGTGCCAGCAGCTTAGAGAACAGGGGTTTTCGAGGCTACACCTTC,CASSLENRGFRGYTF
few,TRBJ1-5,-,TRBV21-1,TGTGCCAGCAGCAATGACGGACAGTTCTATCAGCCCCAGCATTTT,CASSNDGQFYQPQHF
few,TRBJ1-5,-,TRBV28,TGTGCCAGCAGATCAGGGGAGCGGCCCCAGCATTTT,CASRSGERPQHF
-,TRBJ1-4,TRBD1,TRBV5-1,TGCGCCAGCAGGACAGGGACTAATGAAAAACTGTTTTTT,CASRTGTNEKLFF
once,TRBJ1-1,-,TRBV6-4,TGTGCCAGCAGACCGGCTCTAGGTGTCCCTGAAGCTTTCTTT,CASRPALGVPEAFF
-,TRBJ1-1,-,TRBV2,TGTGCCAGCAGTGAAAGGACACAAGAAATATTTAGGCAAGCTTTCTTT,CASSERTQEIFRQAFF
-,TRBJ2-7,-,TRBV12-3/TRBV12-4,TGTGCCAGCAGTTTAAGGGGACAAGGCGAGCAGTACTTC,CASSLRGQGEQYF
once,TRBJ2-7,TRBD2,TRBV7-2,TGTGCCAGCAGCTTATCTAGCGGTGCCAGCTCCTACGAGCAGTACTTC,CASSLSSGASSYEQYF
-,TRBJ2-3,TRBD1,TRBV3-1/TRBV3-2,TGTGCCAGCAGCCGTAGGACAGGACACACAGATACGCAGTATTTT,CASSRRTGHTDTQYF
-,TRBJ1-2,-,TRBV12-3/TRBV12-4,TGTGCCAGCAGTTTGGGTGGGCTCGGCTACACCTTC,CASSLGGLGYTF
few,TRBJ2-2,TRBD1,TRBV24-1,TGTGCCACCGGGACAGGGGACACCGGGGAGCTGTTTTTT,CATGTGDTGELFF
-,TRBJ1-1,-,TRBV5-1,TGCGCCAGCACTACCCAGGGGAACACTGAAGCTTTCTTT,CASTTQGNTEAFF
few,TRBJ2-3,-,TRBV5-1,TGCGCCAGCAGCCCCGGACAGCACACAGATACGCAGTATTTT,CASSPGQHTDTQYF
-,TRBJ2-7,TRBD2,TRBV10-2,TGCGCCAGCAGTCCTTTAGCGGGAGGGGGATCCTACGAGCAGTACTTC,CASSPLAGGGSYEQYF
-,TRBJ2-1,TRBD2,TRBV7-2,TGTGCCAGCAGGCCAGTAGCGGGGGGTAACAATGAGCAGTTCTTC,CASRPVAGGNNEQFF
-,TRBJ1-2,-,TRBV12-3/TRBV12-4,TGTGCCAGCAGCAAGGGGGATAACTATGGCTACACCTTC,CASSKGDNYGYTF
-,TRBJ2-7,TRBD1,TRBV5-1,TGCGCCAGCAGCTTGGACAGGGGGCTTACCTACGAGCAGTACTTC,CASSLDRGLTYEQYF
-,TRBJ1-1,-,TRBV3-1/TRBV3-2,TGTGCCAGCAGCCAAGTAGTGTACACTGAAGCTTTCTTT,CASSQVVYTEAFF
few,TRBJ1-1,-,TRBV7-5,TGTGCCAGAAGCGAATGGACAGGGGCCACTGAAGCTTTCTTT,CARSEWTGATEAFF
-,TRBJ2-7,TRBD2,TRBV5-5,TGTGCCAGCAGCTTTCGGGGGGTCTACGAGCAGTACTTC,CASSFRGVYEQYF
-,TRBJ1-1,-,TRBV5-1,TGCGCCAGCAGCCCCCGCGCCCCCAGGGTAAGGTCTGAAGCTTTCTTT,CASSPRAPRVRSEAFF
-,TRBJ1-1,-,TRBV7-2,TGTGCCAGCAGGATGGCGACCGGGACAACAAACACTGAAGCTTTCTTT,CASRMATGTTNTEAFF
-,TRBJ2-1,-,TRBV24-1,TGTGCCACCAGAAGGGGCGATGAGCAGTTCTTC,CATRRGDEQFF
-,TRBJ1-3,TRBD1,TRBV10-3,TGTGCCATCAGTGGGACAGGGACTGGAAACACCATATATTTT,CAISGTGTGNTIYF
few,TRBJ1-6,TRBD1,TRBV19,TGTGCCAGTAGTGGACAGGTCAGGAATTCACCCCTCCACTTT,CASSGQVRNSPLHF
-,TRBJ1-1,-,TRBV7-9,TGTGCCAGCAGCTTAGACTTTGAGGACACTGAAGCTTTCTTT,CASSLDFEDTEAFF
-,TRBJ1-1,-,TRBV13,TGTGCCAGCAGCTTAGGTACGGGACACGGACCTGAAGCTTTCTTT,CASSLGTGHGPEAFF
-,TRBJ1-5,-,TRBV19,TGTGCCAGTAGTATACCGGGTACTCAGCCCCAGCATTTT,CASSIPGTQPQHF
few,TRBJ1-2,TRBD1,TRBV9,TGTGCCAGCAGCCCGACCGGGACAGTGGGGAGTGGCTACACCTTC,CASSPTGTVGSGYTF